There are a few counts of the clone carrying this T cell receptor beta chain. The antigen is not known. Unmatched junction bases numbered 25, after V lost 6 bases and J lost 5 bases. The CDR3 length is 20 residues. The germline CDR1 and CDR2 sequences are MNHEY and SVGAGI. The sample belongs to a study of human T cells and chemical hapten exposure. Study in general: Variation in per-sample TCR yields came mainly from small pooled library volume differences.

The library tagged each cDNA molecule with unique molecular identifiers. In the study's own analysis: Samples held a median of around 100,000 TCRs, range about 23,224–700,000. TCRdb analysed the RACE reads with MiXCR anew, one entry per CDR3 protein. These V and J calls derive from TCRdb rather than the authors' analysis. The sample records around 130,000 distinct CDR3 sequences, 8.5% to 9.5% being singletons. Time point of the sample: healthy volunteer bleed at 2 weeks. Whole blood that had not been fractionated was the source of extracted total RNA. Study-level findings and limits: After DPC sensitization, TCRs above 1 in 1000 frequency showed no change.

The chain has TRBV6-5 and TRBJ2-7; 10 bases map to TRBD1. The sequence was collected from a male donor in good health. Some clones in this sample may be carry-over from other donors' samples. The sample comprised whole blood. The DNA of the CDR3 is TGTGCCAGCAGGGTCCGGGACAGGGGATATAGACTAGCCGGAGTGGACGAGCAGTACTTC. This gives the protein CASRVRDRGYRLAGVDEQYF.